Here is one TCR beta chain with its context. It was with a sample-barcoded 5' primer and a J-beta primer mix that a second PCR of roughly 7 to 12 cycles was run. TCRdb reprocessed the 5' RACE reads with MiXCR, giving one entry per CDR3 protein. The sample lists 850,000 to 1,300,000 distinct CDR3 sequences, less than 50% occurring once. The entry originates in a study of blood T cells in healthy people across ages. The V gene's germline CDR1 is SQVTM and CDR2 ANQGSEA. The length of the CDR3 is 18 residues. V lost 8 bases to trimming and J lost 0 bases; unmatched junction nucleotides: 18. Researchers report isolating at least 6 million PBMCs per sample.

The sequenced sample consisted of blood. The V call is TRBV29-1, the J call TRBJ2-4, with 8 bases aligning to TRBD1. This TCR was sampled from a woman aged 60-75 years in good health. CDR3 nucleotides: TGCAGCCCCACCAGGAGACAGGGGTCCCACAAAGCCAAAAACATTCAGTACTTC. It is translated as CSPTRRQGSHKAKNIQYF.